This entry describes one T cell receptor beta chain. The antigen remains undetermined. The sample's time point: new active TB diagnosis, blood taken before or within 7 days of starting treatment. Included patients were adults of at least 18, HIV-seronegative, South African. The protocol was immunoSEQ multiplex PCR, while the TCRdb copy is restricted to in-frame clones and leaves out a portion. The table has around 49,000 clones, 90% to 95% seen once. These data come from a study of T cells in tuberculosis. About the research overall: Within 7 days of starting treatment, or before, PBMC were stored.

Regarding the study as a whole: Active tuberculosis TCR-alpha repertoires lay closer to GMM-specific TCRs than IGRA-negative controls, suggesting clonal expansion. Active tuberculosis cases were adults; controls were adolescents.

This CDR3 is 14 amino acids long. Germline loops: CDR1 SGHDN, CDR2 FVKESK. With 2 bases removed from V and 4 bases from J, the gap between germline ends came to 11 bases. This TCR derives from an adult with tuberculosis. The chain couples TRBV14 to TRBJ2-5; D call uncertain. The sample here was PBMCs, taken at tuberculosis diagnosis. The CDR3 loop reads CASSQYLFGETQYF. The CDR3, as DNA: TGTGCCAGCAGCCAATACTTGTTTGGAGAGACCCAGTACTTC.